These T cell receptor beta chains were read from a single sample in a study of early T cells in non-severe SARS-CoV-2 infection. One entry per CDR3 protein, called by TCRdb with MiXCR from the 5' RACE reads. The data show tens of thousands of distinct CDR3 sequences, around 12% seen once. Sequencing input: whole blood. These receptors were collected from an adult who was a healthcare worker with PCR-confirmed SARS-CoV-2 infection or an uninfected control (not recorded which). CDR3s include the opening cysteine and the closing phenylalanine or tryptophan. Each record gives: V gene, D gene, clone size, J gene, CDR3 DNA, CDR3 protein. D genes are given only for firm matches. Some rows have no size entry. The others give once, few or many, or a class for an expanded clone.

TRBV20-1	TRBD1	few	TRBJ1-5	TGCAGTGCTCCGACAGGGTGGAATCAGCCCCAGCATTTT	CSAPTGWNQPQHF
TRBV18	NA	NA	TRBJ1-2	TGTGCCAGCTCACCAAGCAGGGGAGGTTATGGCTACACCTTC	CASSPSRGGYGYTF
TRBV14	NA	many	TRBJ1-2	TGTGCCAGCAGCCAACGGGGGCAGGCTTCATCCTATGGCTACACCTTC	CASSQRGQASSYGYTF
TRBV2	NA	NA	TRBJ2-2	TGTGCCAGCAGTGTCATGATGGAGACCGGGGAGCTGTTTTTT	CASSVMMETGELFF
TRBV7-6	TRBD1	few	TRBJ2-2	TGTGCCAGCAGCTTATCCGCAGGGGGCGAATTTACCGGGGAGCTTTTTTTT	CASSLSAGGEFTGELFF
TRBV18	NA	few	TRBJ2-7	TGTGCCAGCTCGGACCGAGGGGGGTCATACTACGAGCAGTACTTC	CASSDRGGSYYEQYF
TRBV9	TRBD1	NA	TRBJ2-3	TGTGCCAGCAGCGTAGTCACAGGGGGCGATACGCAGTATTTT	CASSVVTGGDTQYF
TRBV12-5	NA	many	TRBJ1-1	TGTGCTAGTGGTGCCCCTGCATCTGAGACAGAGAACACTGAAGCTTTCTTT	CASGAPASETENTEAFF
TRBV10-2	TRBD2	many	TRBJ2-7	TGCGCCAGCAGTCTAGCGGGGCGGGAGCAGTACTTC	CASSLAGREQYF
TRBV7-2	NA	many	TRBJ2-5	TGTGCCAGCAGCCGACGCGCGACCCAAGAGACCCAGTACTTC	CASSRRATQETQYF
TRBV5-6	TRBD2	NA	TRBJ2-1	TGTGCCAGCAGCTTGTCTAGCGGGGGCCTTTCCTACAATGAGCAGTTCTTC	CASSLSSGGLSYNEQFF
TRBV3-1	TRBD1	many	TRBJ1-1	TGTGCCAGCAGCCAAGCCGACAGGGGAAACACTGAAGCTTTCTTT	CASSQADRGNTEAFF
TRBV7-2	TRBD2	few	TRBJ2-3	TGTGCCAGCAGCGTGACTAGCGGGTCAAACACAGATACGCAGTATTTT	CASSVTSGSNTDTQYF
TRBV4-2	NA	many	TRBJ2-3	TGTGCCAGCAGCCAAGTCAACTCCGGCGCAGATACGCAGTATTTT	CASSQVNSGADTQYF
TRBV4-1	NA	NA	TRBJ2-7	TGCGCCAGCAGCCCTTCCCCAACCCCGCCGGACTACGAGCAGTACTTC	CASSPSPTPPDYEQYF
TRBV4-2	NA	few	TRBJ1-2	TGTGCCAGCAGCCAAGAAAGACTTGGGACACTAAGGGACTATGGCTACACCTTC	CASSQERLGTLRDYGYTF
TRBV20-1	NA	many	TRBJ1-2	TGCAGTGCTAGACCACGGTTAGGCTATGGCTACACCTTC	CSARPRLGYGYTF
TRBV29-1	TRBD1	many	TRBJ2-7	TGCAGCGTTGAAGGGACAGGGGTCCCCTACGAGCAGTACTTC	CSVEGTGVPYEQYF
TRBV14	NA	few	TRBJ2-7	TGTGCCAGCAGCTTCGGCCAGGGGAGCTCCTACGAGCAGTACTTC	CASSFGQGSSYEQYF
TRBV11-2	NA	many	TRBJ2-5	TGTGCCAGCAGCTTCCAAGAGACCCAGTACTTC	CASSFQETQYF
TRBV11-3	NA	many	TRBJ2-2	TGTGCCAGCAGCCAGAATAGCGGCAGCGGGGAGCTGTTTTTT	CASSQNSGSGELFF
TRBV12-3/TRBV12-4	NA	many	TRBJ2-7	TGTGCCAGCAGTCCCGGGACAGAGCAGTACTTC	CASSPGTEQYF
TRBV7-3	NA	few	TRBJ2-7	TGTGCCAGCAGCTGGGAGATTTCCTACGAGCAGTACTTC	CASSWEISYEQYF
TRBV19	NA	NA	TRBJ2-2	TGTGCCAGTAGACTAGCAGATTCCACCGGGGAGCTGTTTTTT	CASRLADSTGELFF
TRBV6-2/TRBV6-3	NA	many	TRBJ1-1	TGTGCCAGCAGGCCCGGGGAGGCCACTGAAGCTTTCTTT	CASRPGEATEAFF
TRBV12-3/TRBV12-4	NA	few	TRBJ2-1	TGTGCCAGCAGTGCCCTCGGATACAATGAGCAGTTCTTC	CASSALGYNEQFF
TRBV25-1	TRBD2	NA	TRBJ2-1	TGTGCCAGCAGCGAGGGCGTTAGCGGGGGGGCCCGGAATGAGCAGTTCTTC	CASSEGVSGGARNEQFF
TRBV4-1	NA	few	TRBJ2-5	TGCGCCAGCAGCCAAGCCCTACTAGAGACCCAGTACTTC	CASSQALLETQYF
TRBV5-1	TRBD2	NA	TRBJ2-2	TGCGCCAGCAGCGTCGGACTAGCGCCCGGGGAGCTGTTTTTT	CASSVGLAPGELFF
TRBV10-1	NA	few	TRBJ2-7	TGCGCCAGCAGTGAGTCATATGGCACACGAAGCGAGCAGTACTTC	CASSESYGTRSEQYF
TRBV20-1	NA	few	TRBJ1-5	TGCAGTGCTAGGACAGGAAGGGATCAGCCCCAGCATTTT	CSARTGRDQPQHF
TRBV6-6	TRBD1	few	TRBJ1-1	TGTGCCAGCAGGCTTGACAGGGGGGACACTGAAGCTTTCTTT	CASRLDRGDTEAFF
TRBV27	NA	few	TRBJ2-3	TGTGCCAGCAGGCGGCTCGGCCCCGCGGATACGCAGTATTTT	CASRRLGPADTQYF
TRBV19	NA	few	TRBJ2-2	TGTGCCAGTAGTATAAGGGGAAGGGTAAACACCGGGGAGCTGTTTTTT	CASSIRGRVNTGELFF
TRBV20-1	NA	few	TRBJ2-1	TGCAGTGCTACCCACGACGTCTACAATGAGCAGTTCTTC	CSATHDVYNEQFF
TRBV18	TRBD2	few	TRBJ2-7	TGTGCCAGCTCACCACGGGAGCGGGGGGATCCCTACGAGCAGTACTTC	CASSPRERGDPYEQYF
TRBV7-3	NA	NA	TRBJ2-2	TGTGCCAGCAGCTTAATGGGGGACACCGGGGAGCTGTTTTTT	CASSLMGDTGELFF
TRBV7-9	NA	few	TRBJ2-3	TGTGCCAGCAGCCCAGATGGGGGGGCAGGCTCGCAGTATTTT	CASSPDGGAGSQYF
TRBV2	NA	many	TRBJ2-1	TGTGCCAGCAGTGAGTTGCCCGTCGATGAGCAGTTCTTC	CASSELPVDEQFF
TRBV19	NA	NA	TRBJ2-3	TGTGCCAGTAGTATTAGCAGGGTAGGCACAGATACGCAGTATTTT	CASSISRVGTDTQYF
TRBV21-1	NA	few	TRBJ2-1	TGTGCCAGCAGCAAATCCCACCAGGCTAGCCCACAGTTCTTC	CASSKSHQASPQFF
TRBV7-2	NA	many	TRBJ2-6	TGTGCCAGCAGCCGAAGACGGAACTCTGGGGCCAACGTCCTGACTTTC	CASSRRRNSGANVLTF
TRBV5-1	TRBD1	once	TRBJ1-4	TGCGCCAGCAGCTTCTCCCCCGGGACAGGGAGAAATGAAAAACTGTTTTTT	CASSFSPGTGRNEKLFF
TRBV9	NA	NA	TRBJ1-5	TGTGCCAGCAGCGCGACAGGAAACAATCAGCCCCAGCATTTT	CASSATGNNQPQHF
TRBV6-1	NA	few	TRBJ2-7	TGTGCCAGCAGCGACACGACAGGAGTCTACGAGCAGTACTTC	CASSDTTGVYEQYF
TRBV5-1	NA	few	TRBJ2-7	TGCGCCAGCAGCAGGGACCGAGGCAGGCGACTTAATACCTACGAGCAGTACTTC	CASSRDRGRRLNTYEQYF
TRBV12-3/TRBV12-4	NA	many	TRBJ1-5	TGTGCCAGCAGTTTATTGGGGGGCGGGCAGCCCCAGCATTTT	CASSLLGGGQPQHF
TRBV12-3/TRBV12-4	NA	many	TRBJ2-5	TGTGCCAGCAGTTTGGGGCAGAAAGAGACCCAGTACTTC	CASSLGQKETQYF
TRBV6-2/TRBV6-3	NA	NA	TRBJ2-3	TGTGCCACCTGGGACACCCGCACAGATACGCAGTATTTT	CATWDTRTDTQYF
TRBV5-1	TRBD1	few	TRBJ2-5	TGCGCCAGCAGCTTGTATGGGACAGCCCAAGAGACCCAGTACTTC	CASSLYGTAQETQYF
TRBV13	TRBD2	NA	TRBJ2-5	TGTGCCAGCAGCTCGCGGGTAGCGGGGGGGCTTGAGACCCAGTACTTC	CASSSRVAGGLETQYF
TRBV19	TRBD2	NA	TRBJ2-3	TGTGCCAGTAGTCTGCGGCTAGCGGGGGGGGATACGCAGTATTTT	CASSLRLAGGDTQYF
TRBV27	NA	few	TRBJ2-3	TGTGCCAGCAGTTTTTCTCGGGGAGATACGCAGTATTTT	CASSFSRGDTQYF
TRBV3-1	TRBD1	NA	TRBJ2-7	TGTGCCAGCAGCCAAGATGATAGACAGGGGGCCCACGAGCAGTACTTC	CASSQDDRQGAHEQYF
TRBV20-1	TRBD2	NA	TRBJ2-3	TGCAGTTTGCGGGGGGAAGGGGATACGCAGTATTTT	CSLRGEGDTQYF
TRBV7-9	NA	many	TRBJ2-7	TGTGCCAGCAGCTTAGTCGGACAGTACTACGAGCAGTACTTC	CASSLVGQYYEQYF
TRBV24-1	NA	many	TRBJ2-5	TGTGCCACCACTTTGAATACAACTCAAGAGACCCAGTACTTC	CATTLNTTQETQYF
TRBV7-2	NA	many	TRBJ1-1	TGTGCCAGCAGTTCCGACATAATGAACACTGAAGCTTTCTTT	CASSSDIMNTEAFF
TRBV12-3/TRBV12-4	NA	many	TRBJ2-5	TGTGCCAGCAGTTTAATCCAAGAGACCCAGTACTTC	CASSLIQETQYF
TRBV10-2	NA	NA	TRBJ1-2	TGCGCCAGCAGTGGGTTCTCGGCCCCGGAGGTGCGCTACACCTTC	CASSGFSAPEVRYTF